The rows below give T cell receptor beta chains drawn from one sample of a study of cytomegalovirus exposure and HLA in healthy donors. TCRdb keeps only in-frame clones here, not all; method: immunoSEQ multiplex PCR. The repertoire holds tens of thousands of clones, with roughly 67% as singletons. The sample comprised PBMCs. All receptors come from a woman aged 45 to 65 in good health and CMV-seropositive. Each CDR3 is given with its conserved first and last residue. Fields, in order: V gene, clone size, J gene, CDR3 length, D gene, CDR3 DNA, CDR3 protein. The D gene is left open where the match is weak. A row's size may be missing; if present it is once, few, many or a size class.

>TRBV7-9|NA|TRBJ2-3|15|TRBD2
TGTGCCAGCAGCCTGACTAGCGGGGGGACAGATACGCAGTATTTT
CASSLTSGGTDTQYF
>TRBV28|NA|TRBJ2-6|15|NA
TGTGCCAGCAGTTTACCCCCATCTGGGGCCAACGTCCTGACTTTC
CASSLPPSGANVLTF
>TRBV4-1|few|TRBJ1-1|15|TRBD1
TGCGCCAGCAGCCAAGAGGAGTCGCACAGGGGATTTGCTTTCTTT
CASSQEESHRGFAFF
>TRBV2|few|TRBJ1-6|13|NA
TGTGCCACCTTCCGGGACAACCCTTCACCCCTCCACTTT
CATFRDNPSPLHF
>TRBV7-9|NA|TRBJ1-2|15|NA
TGTGCCAGCAGCTTTGTTAGCCCTTCTAACTATGGCTACACCTTC
CASSFVSPSNYGYTF
>TRBV10-3|NA|TRBJ2-7|15|TRBD2
TGTGCCATCAGTGTCGGCGGGGGGCCCTCCTACGAGCAGTACTTC
CAISVGGGPSYEQYF
>TRBV7-9|once|TRBJ1-2|14|NA
TGTGCCAGCCTCTCGACAGGCCTCCCGGCAGGCTACACCTTC
CASLSTGLPAGYTF
>TRBV7-6|NA|TRBJ1-1|15|TRBD1
TGTGCCAGCAGCGCCCAGGACAGGGCCAACACTGAAGCTTTCTTT
CASSAQDRANTEAFF
>TRBV7-2|NA|TRBJ1-5|15|NA
TGTGCCAGCAGCTCTAGGGTGGGGGGGCGTCAGCCCCAGCATTTT
CASSSRVGGRQPQHF
>TRBV5-6|NA|TRBJ2-7|14|TRBD1
TGTGCCAGCAGCCGCGGACAGGGGGCAAGGGAGCAGTACTTC
CASSRGQGAREQYF
>TRBV6-5|NA|TRBJ2-7|13|TRBD2
TGTGCCAGCAGTGAAGACGGGGGGTACGAGCAGTACTTC
CASSEDGGYEQYF
>TRBV7-9|NA|TRBJ2-5|14|NA
TGTGCCAGCAGCTTCGGGGGGCCCCAAGAGACCCAGTACTTC
CASSFGGPQETQYF
>TRBV6-5|NA|TRBJ1-6|16|TRBD1
TGTGCCAGCAGTTATAGGCCGGGACAGATTAATTCACCCCTCCACTTT
CASSYRPGQINSPLHF
>TRBV10-3|NA|TRBJ2-1|12|NA
TGTGCCATCACCACAGGGTCGCATGAGCAGTTCTTC
CAITTGSHEQFF
>TRBV7-9|NA|TRBJ2-7|16|TRBD1
TGTGCCAGCAGCCCCAGACAGGGAAGGTCCTCCTACGAGCAGTACTTC
CASSPRQGRSSYEQYF
>TRBV4-3|NA|TRBJ2-2|18|NA
TGCGCCAGCAGCCACCAAACCCTACAGGGTTCGGGCACCGGGGAGCTGTTTTTT
CASSHQTLQGSGTGELFF
>TRBV9|NA|TRBJ2-1|15|NA
TGTGCCAGCAGCGTAGAGAACACACCCTACAATGAGCAGTTCTTC
CASSVENTPYNEQFF
>TRBV30|NA|TRBJ1-2|13|NA
TGTGCCTGGAAAGGGGCTCGTTACTATGGCTACACCTTC
CAWKGARYYGYTF
>TRBV2|few|TRBJ2-5|19|TRBD2
TGTGCCAGCAGCAATTCCGGGACTAGCGGGGGACAGTACCAAGAGACCCAGTACTTC
CASSNSGTSGGQYQETQYF
>TRBV21-1|NA|TRBJ2-7|16|NA
TGTGCCAGCAGCAAAAGGGGAACCCACAGCTCCTACGAGCAGTACTTC
CASSKRGTHSSYEQYF
>TRBV7-2|NA|TRBJ2-7|15|TRBD2
TGTGCCAGCAGCCTGACTAGCGGGGGGGCGGGCGAGCAGTACTTC
CASSLTSGGAGEQYF
>TRBV20-1|NA|TRBJ2-7|11|NA
TGCAGTGCTCCGGACAGCTACGAGCAGTACTTC
CSAPDSYEQYF
>TRBV10-3|NA|TRBJ1-3|14|NA
TGTGCCATCAGTGAGCCCGGGTTTGAAAACACCATATATTTT
CAISEPGFENTIYF
>TRBV7-2|NA|TRBJ2-3|12|NA
TGTGCCAGCAGCTCCCACACAGATACGCAGTATTTT
CASSSHTDTQYF
>TRBV7-6|NA|TRBJ2-7|14|TRBD2
TGTGCCAGCAGCTTTCCTGGGGGAGGGTATGAGCAGTACTTC
CASSFPGGGYEQYF
>TRBV7-9|medium-sized|TRBJ2-3|16|TRBD2
TGTGCCAGCAGCCCCCCGACTAGCGCGGGCACAGATACGCAGTATTTT
CASSPPTSAGTDTQYF
>TRBV27|NA|TRBJ2-6|15|NA
TGTGCCAGCAGTTTGCTAGCTGGAGGGGCCAACGTCCTGGCTTTC
CASSLLAGGANVLAF